This is a list of T cell receptor beta chains from one sample in a study of blood T cell repertoires in COVID-19. Only in-frame clones appear in the TCRdb table, and some are missing; sequencing was by immunoSEQ multiplex PCR. The sample has some 250,000 clones, around 85% seen once. The specimen sequenced was peripheral blood. The receptors originated from a woman aged 80 or over with acute or convalescent COVID-19. The conserved cysteine and the conserved F or W are not part of the CDR3 here. Each record gives: V gene, CDR3 protein.

TRBV19	ASSIGTDSYEQY
TRBV18	ASSPPNRGVSYEQY
TRBV28	ASSFMGASFTGRANTEAF
TRBV19	ASMEQGVNTEAF
TRBV6-2/TRBV6-3	ASSSLTSGVVF
TRBV2	ASRERETQY
TRBV27	ASSRTSGGVSAQY
TRBV5-1	ASSSHGGGAEAF
TRBV7-2	ASSLLLTGNYGYT
TRBV14	ASSPRGLYGYT
TRBV7-9	ASSLLAGWGQETQY
TRBV7-9	ASSLSDWNTEAF
TRBV27	ASSLSRRGYGYT
TRBV7-2	ASSLEGFREQF
TRBV28	ASTGTVQEKLF
TRBV6-1	ASSDWISRATEQY
TRBV19	ASSFSDSQETQY
TRBV5-1	ASSFTGEQPQH
TRBV9	ASSPRGQARNTIY
TRBV9	ASSVNAGRDEQY
TRBV7-2	ASSLDEVNTEAF
TRBV2	ASSVRISTDTQY
TRBV18	ASSPRSVLNTEAF
TRBV18	ASSLGTGTDVLT
TRBV3-1/TRBV3-2	ASSQGGGYYRETQY
TRBV6-5	ASSSLTATEAF
TRBV7-9	ASSPDREGYT
TRBV18	ASSPRQGTPYEQY
TRBV29-1	SVYLETGHQH
TRBV5-4	ASSSDARVYQGNIYEQY
TRBV7-9	ASSFDGGRAYNEQF
TRBV5-1	ASSLRLYNEQF
TRBV2	ASSEGGGRATEAF
TRBV29-1	SVVGRGKNTEAF
TRBV28	ASSLAGLYYEQY
TRBV6-5	ASNRGQGTEAF
TRBV19	ASSSPNRGQGRQPQH
TRBV11-2	ASRTLAGLAADNEQF
TRBV27	ASSSIPGLSYNEQF
TRBV5-1	ASSLQGYTEAF
TRBV10-3	AISEGQGARHGYT
TRBV7-9	ASSLGQGRTDTQY
TRBV6-5	ASSYAGSSYEQY
TRBV7-3	ASSPDRGQTGYT
TRBV7-9	ANNGTPNTGELF
TRBV5-1	ASSLGQGDYGYT
TRBV9	ASSPLSGENTEAF
TRBV4-1	ASSQAGGDMNTEAF
TRBV3-1/TRBV3-2	ASSQDTAGWGGDTQY
TRBV12-3/TRBV12-4	ASSLAQDQY
TRBV30	AWSGTSGRGYNEQF
TRBV7-8	ASSLASHSSSNYGYT
TRBV2	ASSGLAGRNEQY
TRBV6-6	ASSYPSGETNEKLF
TRBV7-2	ASSPTSASETQY